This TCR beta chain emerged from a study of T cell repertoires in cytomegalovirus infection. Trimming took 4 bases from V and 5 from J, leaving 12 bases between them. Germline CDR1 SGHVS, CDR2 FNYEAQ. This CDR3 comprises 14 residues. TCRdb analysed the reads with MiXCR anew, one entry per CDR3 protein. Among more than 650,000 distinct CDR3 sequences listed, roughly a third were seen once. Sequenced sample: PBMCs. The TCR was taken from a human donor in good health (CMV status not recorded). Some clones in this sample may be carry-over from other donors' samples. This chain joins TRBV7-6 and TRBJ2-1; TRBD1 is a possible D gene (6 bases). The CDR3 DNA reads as TGTGCCAGCAGCTCAACAGGGTTCCACAATGAGCAGTTCTTC. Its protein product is CASSSTGFHNEQFF.